Detailed here is one TCR beta chain. Its antigen remains undetermined. No much larger clone is present one base from it, and per-base qualities are unavailable. The cohort comprised approximately 700 healthy bone marrow donors. Cohort members were all nominally healthy when sampled, although unrecorded immune exposures were likely present. The donor was CMV seronegative and belonged to the group of several hundred seronegative cohort members. Each donor provided a peripheral blood sample, and peripheral blood mononuclear cells were used for TCR beta sequencing. The Qiagen DNeasy Blood Extraction Kit was used to extract genomic DNA from the blood cell samples. The source of the sample is a study of cytomegalovirus exposure and HLA in healthy donors (dated by TCRdb to the late 2010s). The study in broad terms: An earlier analysis of 587 of the donors reported 250 to 300 Gb of sequence data and roughly 120 million unique TCR beta sequences obtained from about 179 million T cells. The study used immunosequencing to profile the T cell repertoires of 666 subjects and linked those repertoires to cytomegalovirus serostatus. In an earlier analysis of 587 of the donors, high-throughput TCR beta sequencing was used to judge whether each TCR beta V gene segment behaved as functional or pseudogenic. The number of typed donors differed by locus: roughly 620-630 for A, B, C, DRB1 and DQB1; some 500 for DQA1; approximately 600 for DPA1; and approximately 450 for DPB1. Four to six DR-DQ haplotypes were handled as single units for association and clustering because linkage in the cohort was strong. Donor age, sex, ethnicity and CMV serostatus were collected together with the repertoire data. Genome-wide SNP genotypes for about 65% of the roughly 700 donors were used in a later genetic analysis, which treated that subset as a discovery cohort. Rather than drawing on any new phenotypic data, the later analysis identified candidate immune exposures from TCR beta sequences and the way those sequences occurred across donors. Both class I and class II loci were covered by HLA typing, at four-digit resolution. In a later analysis, previously published TCR beta repertoires from fewer than 750 donors were re-analyzed and high-resolution HLA genotyping was added so that TCR occurrence patterns could be studied. Around 300 gigabases of sequencing data and around 87 million unique TCR sequences were included in an early release covering several hundred HLA-typed donors. Of the roughly 430 genotyped donors, approximately 80% fell in the genetic ancestry cluster associated with self-reported Caucasian donors. High-throughput TCR immunosequencing, statistical association of individual TCRs with disease status, and machine learning were combined to predict cytomegalovirus infection status. On average, about 200,000 unique TCR beta nucleotide sequences were sequenced per donor among 398 genotyped donors of the cohort, with roughly 18% of those sequences being non-productive. The study was designed to test whether signatures of past pathogen exposure could be identified by cataloging public T cell receptors. Every repertoire in the discovery cohort had been generated on one and the same sequencing platform. Besides the first cohort of more than 650 subjects, a separate validation cohort made up of 120 different subjects was used.

Libraries were prepared through the immunoSEQ multiplex PCR assay. The multiplex PCR relied on a mix of 60 forward primers for TCR Vbeta segments and 13 reverse primers for TCR Jbeta segments. The CDR3 region of rearranged TCR beta genes was amplified from genomic DNA by a multiplex PCR assay. The amplified TCR beta libraries were sequenced on the Illumina HiSeq System as 87-base-pair reads. Concerning the study's data processing: In a later analysis, tens of millions of unique TCR beta chains were counted across the 500 to 700 repertoires, and roughly 11 million of these chains were shared by at least two donors. Raw reads were error-corrected and collapsed into unique sequences with a nearest-neighbor algorithm that merged closely related sequences to remove PCR and sequencing errors. V, D and J gene segments were assigned by aligning CDR3 sequences to IMGT reference sequences. For a sequence to be retained, at least a six-nucleotide match to both a V gene segment and a J gene segment was required. A rearrangement was called productive if the CDR3 had no stop codons and remained in frame with V and J, and every other rearrangement was called non-productive. CDR3 was defined according to IMGT convention as the region running from the second conserved V-encoded cysteine to the conserved J-encoded phenylalanine. The earlier analysis of more than 450 of the donors excluded sequences that lacked an unambiguous match to a single V gene segment. An earlier analysis of several hundred of the donors called V segments functional above 56.7% productive rearrangements and segregating when the between-donor standard deviation exceeded 5%. A statistical classification framework was developed to diagnose cytomegalovirus status using the catalog of TCR beta chain sequences. In a later analysis, TCR nucleotide sequences were compared against IMGT/GENE-DB human TR gene sequences so that V and J genes could be assigned. In a later analysis, CDR3 sequences and most-parsimonious VDJ recombination scenarios were assigned using the TCRdist pipeline. In a later analysis, each TCR beta chain was defined by its CDR3 amino acid sequence together with its V-gene family, and reads without a unique V-gene family were excluded. In a later analysis, fewer than 650 highly shared, low-generation-probability nucleotide sequences were removed to address suspected cross-contamination and a sequencing artifact. A later analysis calculated a clonal expansion index for each public chain from normalized within-repertoire ranks of inferred template counts. A later analysis computed generation probabilities with a VDJ recombination model fitted to out-of-frame rearrangements, and checked the results against IGoR. In a later analysis, hypergeometric tests were used to score TCR-TCR, TCR-HLA and TCR-CMV co-occurrence, with a repertoire-size bias correction applied to TCR pairs. To estimate false discovery rates, a later analysis permuted the HLA or CMV assignments 20 times. In a later analysis, co-occurring TCRs were grouped using DBSCAN, with TCRdist sequence similarity added in when clustering inside HLA-allele-positive subsets. Repertoires with fewer than 30,000 or more than 120,000 public chains were left out of co-occurrence clustering, as were five repertoires with anomalous nucleotide sharing. TCRdb took over this immuneACCESS table, retaining in-frame rearrangements with V and J assigned. Such tables are incomplete; in checked studies, under half of the missing clones stem from an unresolved V gene, and the remainder is unexplained. D and trimming were read from the DNA, whereas the V and J calls and clone size are those reported in that table. This sample lists roughly 150,000 clones; 60% to 80% were detected once. Clones ranked in the top ten supply roughly 0.68% of the sample.

V loses 2 bases at its end and J loses 4 bases; junction bases beyond the gene matches: 5. For CDR1 and CDR2, the germline V gene lists MGHRA and YSYEKL. Reading from cysteine to phenylalanine, the CDR3 counts 15 amino acids. Of the read, only the CDR3 DNA is kept; its 45 bases are in frame from base 1. The investigation overall reported the following: Immune exposure information for the cohort was limited to CMV serostatus. Three of the identified cytomegalovirus-associated TCR beta chains were confirmed in vitro to be specific for cytomegalovirus antigens. Compared with equally common non-associated chains, HLA-associated TCR beta chains in a later analysis were more clonally expanded and had lower generation probabilities. A group of highly shared sequence variants was considered likely to be a technical artifact of the sequencing pipeline. An earlier analysis of some 560 of the donors showed that most TCR beta V segments appeared in productive rearrangements either about 90% or about 30% of the time, which broadly matched IMGT annotations. Assigning TCR associations to individual alleles was difficult when HLA alleles, especially DR and DQ, strongly co-occurred. Cytomegalovirus status was reported to be diagnosed by the classifier with high specificity and sensitivity in both the original and validation cohorts. Over 15 rarely observed V segments, including chromosome 9 orphons, were excluded from the earlier analysis of a few hundred of the donors because counts were too low. A later analysis reported that several top co-occurrence clusters appeared linked to parvovirus B19, influenza, CMV and Epstein-Barr virus. A later genetic analysis associated a missense DCLRE1C variant with V-gene and J-gene trimming of TCR beta chains, and an independent cohort replicated the association. A later analysis associated 15,000 to 20,000 TCR beta sequences with specific HLA alleles at a false discovery rate of 0.05. Across donors, most TCR sequences were observed very rarely, whereas some public TCRs were present in many individuals. The authors suggested that the approach could potentially be extended to other disease states and immunological phenotypes. Linkage disequilibrium might explain the correlated functional status among segregating V segments, but an unknown experimental factor could not be ruled out. In the study, 150 to 200 TCR beta chains were listed as associated with cytomegalovirus. According to a later analysis, most CMV-associated TCR beta chains appeared to be HLA-restricted, and the HLA associations seemed to be driven largely by CMV exposure. A further reported finding was that TCR beta sequences accurately predicted the HLA-A and HLA-B alleles for most subjects in the first cohort. HLA typing was unavailable for some donors at each locus, so association tests used only the typed subset. According to a later analysis, TCR association rates differed among HLA loci, with DRB1 alleles showing the most associated TCRs and HLA-C alleles showing the fewest. Roughly uniform sequencing depth across donors was assumed in presence/absence analyses, although this assumption may not hold. According to a later genetic analysis, donors in an Asian-associated ancestry cluster had fewer N-insertions in productive TCRs than the roughly 700-donor mean. Only TCR beta chains were sequenced in this cohort, and the absence of alpha or paired-chain data limited detectable features. Some IMGT-functional V segments, including TRBV6-2 and TRBV6-3, could not be distinguished by the 87-base-pair reads and were therefore excluded.

This chain joins TRBV4-1 to TRBJ1-3; TRBD1 lines up with 7 middle nucleotides. Sequencing was carried out using PBMCs. The origin of this receptor is a male donor in good health and CMV-seronegative. The CDR3 has the sequence CASSQPGTAGNTIYF. In nucleotides, the sequence is TGCGCCAGCAGCCAACCTGGGACAGCCGGAAACACCATATATTTT.